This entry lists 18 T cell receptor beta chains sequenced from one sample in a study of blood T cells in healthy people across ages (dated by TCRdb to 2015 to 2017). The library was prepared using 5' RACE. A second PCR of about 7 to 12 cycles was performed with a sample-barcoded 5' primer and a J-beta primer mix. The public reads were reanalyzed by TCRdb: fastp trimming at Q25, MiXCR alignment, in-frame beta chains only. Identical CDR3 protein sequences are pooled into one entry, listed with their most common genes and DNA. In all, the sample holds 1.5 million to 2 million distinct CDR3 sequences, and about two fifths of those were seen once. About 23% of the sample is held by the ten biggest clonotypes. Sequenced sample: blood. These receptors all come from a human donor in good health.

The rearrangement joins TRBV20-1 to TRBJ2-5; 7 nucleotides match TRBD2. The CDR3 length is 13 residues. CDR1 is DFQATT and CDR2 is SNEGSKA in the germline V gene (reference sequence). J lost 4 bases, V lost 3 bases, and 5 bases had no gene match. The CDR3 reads CSARGTTLETQYF. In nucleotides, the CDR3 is TGCAGTGCTAGGGGGACTACCCTAGAGACCCAGTACTTC.

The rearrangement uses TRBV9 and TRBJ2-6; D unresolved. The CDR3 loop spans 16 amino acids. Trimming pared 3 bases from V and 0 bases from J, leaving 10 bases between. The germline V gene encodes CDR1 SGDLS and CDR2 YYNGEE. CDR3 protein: CASSGERSSGANVLTF. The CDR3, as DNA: TGTGCCAGCAGCGGCGAACGAAGCTCTGGGGCCAACGTCCTGACTTTC.

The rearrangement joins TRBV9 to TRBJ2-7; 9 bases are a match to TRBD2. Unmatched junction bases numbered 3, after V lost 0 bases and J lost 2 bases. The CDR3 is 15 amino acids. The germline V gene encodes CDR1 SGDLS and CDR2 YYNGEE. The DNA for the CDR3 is TGTGCCAGCAGCGTAGAAGCGGGGGGCCCCTACGAGCAGTACTTC. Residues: CASSVEAGGPYEQYF.

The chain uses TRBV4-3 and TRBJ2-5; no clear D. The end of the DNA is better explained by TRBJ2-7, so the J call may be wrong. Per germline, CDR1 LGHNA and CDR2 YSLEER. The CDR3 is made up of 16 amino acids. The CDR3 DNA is TGCGCCAGCAGCCAGGGGATATCCAAAAGGTTGTACGAGCAGTACTTC. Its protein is CASSQGISKRLYEQYF.

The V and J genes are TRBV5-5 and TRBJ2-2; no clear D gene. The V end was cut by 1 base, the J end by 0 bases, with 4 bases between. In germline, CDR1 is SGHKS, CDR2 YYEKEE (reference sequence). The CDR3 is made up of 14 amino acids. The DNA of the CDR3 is TGTGCCAGCAGCTTGATATCGAACACCGGGGAGCTGTTTTTT. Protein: CASSLISNTGELFF.

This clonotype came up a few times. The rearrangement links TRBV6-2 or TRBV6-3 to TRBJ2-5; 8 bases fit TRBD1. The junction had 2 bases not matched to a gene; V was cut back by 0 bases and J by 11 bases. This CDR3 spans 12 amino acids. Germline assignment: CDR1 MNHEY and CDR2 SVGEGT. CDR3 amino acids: CASSYSGDRQYF. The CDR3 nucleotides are TGTGCCAGCAGTTACTCGGGGGACAGGCAGTACTTC.

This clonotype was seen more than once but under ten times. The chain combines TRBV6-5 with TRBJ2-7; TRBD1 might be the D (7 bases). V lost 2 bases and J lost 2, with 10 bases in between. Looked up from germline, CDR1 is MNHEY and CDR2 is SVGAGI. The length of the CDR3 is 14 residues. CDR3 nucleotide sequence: TGTGCCAGCAGTTACCAGGGGGGCCCCTACGAGCAGTACTTC. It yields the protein CASSYQGGPYEQYF.

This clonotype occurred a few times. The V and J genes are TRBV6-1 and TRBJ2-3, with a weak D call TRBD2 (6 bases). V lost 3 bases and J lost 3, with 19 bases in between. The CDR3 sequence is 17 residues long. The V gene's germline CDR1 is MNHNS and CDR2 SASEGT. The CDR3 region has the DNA TGTGCCAGCAGTGATAATAGACTAGTCGGGAGTACAGATACGCAGTATTTT. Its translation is CASSDNRLVGSTDTQYF.

The CDR3 nucleotides are TGTGCCAGCACCGTTAGTTTTAGGGGGAACACTGAAGCTTTCTTT. Translating it yields CASTVSFRGNTEAFF. The chain couples TRBV6-1 to TRBJ1-1; weak D call: TRBD1 (5 bases). Trimming stripped 7 bases from V and 1 base from J, with 16 bases between. Germline V gene sequence: CDR1 MNHNS, CDR2 SASEGT. The CDR3 spans 15 residues.

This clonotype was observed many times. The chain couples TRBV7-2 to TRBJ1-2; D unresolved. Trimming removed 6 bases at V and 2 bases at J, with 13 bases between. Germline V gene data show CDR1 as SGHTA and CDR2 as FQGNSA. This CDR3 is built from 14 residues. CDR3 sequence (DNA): TGTGCCAGCAGGCTCCTCACTGGGAACTATGGCTACACCTTC. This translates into CASRLLTGNYGYTF.

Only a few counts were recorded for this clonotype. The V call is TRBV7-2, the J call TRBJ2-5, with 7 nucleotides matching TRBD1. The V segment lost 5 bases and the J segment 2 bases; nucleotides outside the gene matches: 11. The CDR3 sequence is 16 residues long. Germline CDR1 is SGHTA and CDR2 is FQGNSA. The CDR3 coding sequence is TGTGCCAGCAGCAAAACCGGGACAGCTTTTCAAGAGACCCAGTACTTC. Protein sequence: CASSKTGTAFQETQYF.

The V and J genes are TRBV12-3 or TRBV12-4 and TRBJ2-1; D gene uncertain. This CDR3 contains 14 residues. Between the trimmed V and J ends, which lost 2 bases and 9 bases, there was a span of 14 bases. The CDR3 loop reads CASSLQVWVAEQFF. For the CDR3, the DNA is TGTGCCAGCAGTTTACAGGTTTGGGTGGCTGAGCAGTTCTTC.

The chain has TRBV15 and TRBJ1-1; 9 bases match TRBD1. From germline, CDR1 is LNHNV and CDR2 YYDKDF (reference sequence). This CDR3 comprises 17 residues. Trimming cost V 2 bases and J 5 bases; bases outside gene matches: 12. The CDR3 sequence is CATSRPAGQGLRTEAFF. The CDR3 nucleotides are TGTGCCACCAGCAGACCCGCGGGACAGGGTCTTAGGACTGAAGCTTTCTTT.

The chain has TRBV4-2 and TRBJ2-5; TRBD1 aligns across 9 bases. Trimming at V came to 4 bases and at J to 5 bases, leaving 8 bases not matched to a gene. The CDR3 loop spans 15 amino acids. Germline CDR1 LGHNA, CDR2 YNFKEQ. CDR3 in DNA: TGTGCCAGCAGCCTCCCGGGACAGGGCAGGGAGACCCAGTACTTC. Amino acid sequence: CASSLPGQGRETQYF.

The CDR3 DNA follows: TGTGCCAGCAGGCCCTACGGCAGGGCAAGAGACGAGCAGTACTTC. Amino acids: CASRPYGRARDEQYF. J is TRBJ2-7 and V is TRBV2; TRBD1 might be the D (5 bases). The CDR3 length is 15 residues. The germline V gene has CDR1 SNHLY and CDR2 FYNNEI. Trimming removed 6 bases from V and 5 bases from J, with 20 bases in between.

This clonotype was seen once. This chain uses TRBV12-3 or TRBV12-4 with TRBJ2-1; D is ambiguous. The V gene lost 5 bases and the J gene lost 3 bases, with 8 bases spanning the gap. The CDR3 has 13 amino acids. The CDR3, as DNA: TGTGCCAGCAGTGGGGAAGGCTACAATGAGCAGTTCTTC. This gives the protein CASSGEGYNEQFF.

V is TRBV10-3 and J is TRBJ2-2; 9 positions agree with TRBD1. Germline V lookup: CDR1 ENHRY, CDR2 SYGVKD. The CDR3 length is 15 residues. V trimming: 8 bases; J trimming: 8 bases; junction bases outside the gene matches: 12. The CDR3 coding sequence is TGTGCCATCGGTCTCTCGGGACAGGGTGTAGGGGAGCTGTTTTTT. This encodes CAIGLSGQGVGELFF.

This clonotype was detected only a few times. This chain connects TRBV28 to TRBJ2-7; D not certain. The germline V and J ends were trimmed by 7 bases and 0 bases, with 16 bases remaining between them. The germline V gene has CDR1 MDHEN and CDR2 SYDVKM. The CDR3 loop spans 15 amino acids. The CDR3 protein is CASNPRQWSSYEQYF. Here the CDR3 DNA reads TGTGCCAGCAATCCTAGGCAGTGGAGCTCCTACGAGCAGTACTTC.